A single sample is the source of the 32 T cell receptor beta chains below, sequenced in a study of blood T cell repertoires in COVID-19. Here immunoSEQ multiplex PCR was the method, and the copy in TCRdb shows in-frame clones only, minus some. Of roughly 68,000 clones in the sample, approximately 85% were seen once. The sample taken for sequencing was peripheral blood. Receptor source: a man in his fifties with acute or convalescent COVID-19.

The chain joins TRBV3-1 (or the pseudogene TRBV3-2) to TRBJ1-1, with D tentatively TRBD1 (5 bases). V was trimmed by 0 bases and J by 6 bases, leaving 8 bases between them. CDR1 and CDR2 (germline): LGHDT, YNNKEL (reference sequence). The CDR3 is 13 residues long. In DNA, the CDR3 is TGTGCCAGCAGCCAAGATAGGGGCTCTGAAGCTTTCTTT. Its translation: CASSQDRGSEAFF.

The CDR3 nucleotides read TGTGCCAGCAGCGGATTGTACAGGGTAGCCAATCAGCCCCAGCATTTT. This codes for CASSGLYRVANQPQHF. V gene TRBV21-1 combines with J gene TRBJ1-5; no check of the table's D call, TRBD1, against the DNA was made. TRBV21-1 has pseudogene status. The CDR3 has 16 amino acids.

The V gene is TRBV4-1, the J gene TRBJ1-6, with 7 nucleotides matching TRBD1. CDR1 and CDR2 from the germline V gene are MGHRA and YSYEKL. The CDR3 spans 15 residues. Losses at the gene ends were 2 bases for V and 8 bases for J; bases not matched to a gene: 6. DNA of the CDR3: TGCGCCAGCAGCCAATCGGGCAGGGGGTATTCACCCCTCCACTTT. Amino acid sequence: CASSQSGRGYSPLHF.

This chain joins TRBV2 and TRBJ2-3; TRBD2 agrees at 11 bases. V dropped 5 bases and J dropped 0; count of bases not matched to a gene: 16. The germline V gene has CDR1 SNHLY and CDR2 FYNNEI. The CDR3 has 20 amino acids. Written as DNA, the CDR3 is TGTGCCAGCAGTATCCCGGCAGCTAGCGGGGGGCAGACTAGCACAGATACGCAGTATTTT. Protein sequence: CASSIPAASGGQTSTDTQYF.

CDR3 nucleotides: TGCAGCGTTGGAGTCGGGACTCCGGACACCGGGGAGCTGTTTTTT. Translating it yields CSVGVGTPDTGELFF. The V call is TRBV29-1, the J call TRBJ2-2, with a weak D call TRBD2 (6 bases). Trimming left V 4 bases short and J 3 bases short, with 15 bases between. Germline CDR1 SQVTM, CDR2 ANQGSEA. This CDR3 contains 15 residues.

The V call is TRBV7-2, the J call TRBJ1-4; 8 bases match TRBD1. Germline lookup yields CDR1 SGHTA and CDR2 FQGNSA. The CDR3 length is 14 residues. Trimming cost V 6 bases and J 7 bases; bases outside gene matches: 7. CDR3 sequence (DNA): TGTGCCAGCAGTAAGGACAGGGCTGGTGAAAAACTGTTTTTT. Its protein is CASSKDRAGEKLFF.

This clone was observed a single time. The rearrangement joins TRBV10-3 to TRBJ2-3; D perhaps matches TRBD2 (6 bases). The CDR3 is 18 amino acids. Germline CDR1 reads ENHRY; CDR2 reads SYGVKD. Trimming left V 2 bases short and J 4 bases short, with 22 bases between. In nucleotides, the CDR3 is TGTGCCATCAGTGAGGGGGACTTCGGGTCCTATGGCCCAGATACGCAGTATTTT. Translating it yields CAISEGDFGSYGPDTQYF.

The chain uses TRBV5-1 and TRBJ2-3; tentatively, D is TRBD2 (6 bases). The germline CDR1 and CDR2 sequences are SGHRS and YFSETQ. This CDR3 is 15 amino acids long. V was clipped by 3 bases and J by 4 bases, with 15 bases between them. The CDR3 DNA follows: TGCGCCAGCAGCTCGGGACTCTTAGGCGCAGATACGCAGTATTTT. It yields the protein CASSSGLLGADTQYF.

V is TRBV7-2 and J is TRBJ1-6; D possibly corresponds to TRBD1 (6 bases). The CDR3 is made up of 16 amino acids. Germline loops: CDR1 SGHTA, CDR2 FQGNSA. V dropped 5 bases and J dropped 1 base, with 12 bases sitting between them. CDR3 DNA sequence: TGTGCCAGCAGCCTCAGGGGTCAATCCTATAATTCACCCCTCCACTTT. Its protein is CASSLRGQSYNSPLHF.

The chain recombines TRBV6-5 with TRBJ1-5; D is unclear. Germline assignment: CDR1 MNHEY and CDR2 SVGAGI. The V and J ends lost 9 bases and 5 bases respectively, with 8 bases between them. This CDR3 comprises 11 residues. The CDR3 is CARAEDQPQHF. CDR3 coding DNA: TGTGCCAGGGCAGAGGATCAGCCCCAGCATTTT.

This CDR3 is CASSELAGGREQYV. CDR3 sequence (DNA): TGCGCCAGCAGTGAGCTAGCGGGGGGGCGTGAGCAGTACGTC. The chain employs TRBV10-2 and TRBJ2-7, with TRBD2 matching 12 bases. The germline V gene encodes CDR1 WSHSY and CDR2 SAAADI. The CDR3 loop spans 14 amino acids. V lost 2 bases and J lost 7; bases outside the gene matches: 3.

This clone has a handful of counts. The CDR3 DNA sequence: TGTGCCAGCAGCCAAGAGCCAGTCCATCAGCCCCAGCATTTT. Translating it yields CASSQEPVHQPQHF. This chain uses TRBV3-1 (or the pseudogene TRBV3-2) with TRBJ1-5; D is unclear. This CDR3 is 14 amino acids long. The germline V gene encodes CDR1 LGHDT and CDR2 YNNKEL (reference sequence). The germline V and J ends were trimmed by 0 bases and 5 bases, with 8 bases remaining between them.

The rearrangement joins TRBV10-3 to TRBJ2-3; 7 bases are shared with TRBD1. There are 14 residues in the CDR3. V gave up 8 bases and J gave up 0 bases; unmatched junction bases: 5. Germline V gives CDR1 ENHRY, CDR2 SYGVKD. CDR3 in amino acids: CAIRQGASTDTQYF. The DNA for the CDR3 is TGTGCCATCCGACAGGGTGCTAGCACAGATACGCAGTATTTT.

V usage is TRBV7-6 and J usage is TRBJ1-1, with no clear D. Germline assignment: CDR1 SGHVS and CDR2 FNYEAQ. The CDR3 runs 13 residues. The V and J ends lost 4 bases and 5 bases respectively, with 11 bases between them. CDR3 region: CASSSRPGTEAFF. The CDR3 region has the DNA TGTGCCAGCAGCTCCCGACCAGGTACTGAAGCTTTCTTT.

The chain couples TRBV7-3 to TRBJ2-3; D uncertain. Per the germline V gene, CDR1 is SGHTA and CDR2 is FQGTGA. Between the trimmed V and J ends, which lost 4 bases and 4 bases, there was a span of 15 bases. The CDR3 sequence is 15 residues long. The DNA of the CDR3 is TGTGCCAGCAGCTGGAGCCACACTGGAGCAGATACGCAGTATTTT. It encodes CASSWSHTGADTQYF.

CDR3 residues: CASSRDRVNTEAFF. CDR3 DNA: TGCGCCAGCAGCCGAGACAGGGTGAACACTGAAGCTTTCTTT. The rearrangement uses TRBV4-1 and TRBJ1-1; 7 bases match TRBD1. CDR3 length: 14 amino acids. J gave up 0 bases and V 4 bases, and 2 bases lay outside the gene matches. CDR1 and CDR2 from the germline V gene are MGHRA and YSYEKL.

In its sample, this clone was seen once. V is TRBV25-1 and J is TRBJ1-3; unclear D gene. Germline CDR1 and CDR2: MGHDK and SYGVNS. The CDR3 length is 15 residues. Trimming took 3 bases from V and 0 from J, leaving 9 bases between them. CDR3 region: CASSDARGSGNTIYF. DNA of the CDR3: TGTGCCAGCAGTGACGCCAGAGGCTCTGGAAACACCATATATTTT. Combining the CDR3 with reference TRBV25-1 and TRBJ1-3 gives the whole variable domain EADIYQTPRYLVIGTGKKITLECSQTMGHDKMYWYQQDPGMELHLIHYSYGVNSTEKGDLSSESTVSRIRTEHFPLTLESARPSHTSQYLCASSDARGSGNTIYFGEGSWLTVV.

In its sample, this clone was seen once. The chain employs TRBV15 and TRBJ1-4; no clear D gene. Germline V lookup: CDR1 LNHNV, CDR2 YYDKDF (reference sequence). The CDR3 is 14 amino acids. The germline V and J ends were trimmed by 4 bases and 0 bases, with 6 bases remaining between them. The CDR3 DNA is TGTGCCACCAGCACGGGGTCAACTAATGAAAAACTGTTTTTT. This codes for CATSTGSTNEKLFF.

The chain combines TRBV12-3 or TRBV12-4 with TRBJ1-2; 9 bases map to TRBD1. The junction had 1 base not matched to a gene; V was cut back by 1 base and J by 7 bases. The CDR3 has 13 amino acids. The CDR3 DNA sequence: TGTGCCAGCAGTTTAGACAGGGGGCCTGGCTACACCTTC. Protein product: CASSLDRGPGYTF.

The chain combines TRBV6-6 with TRBJ2-1, with D possibly matching TRBD1 (7 bases). The germline gives CDR1 MNHNY, CDR2 SVGAGI (reference sequence). Trimming took off 4 bases at V and 6 bases at J, with 13 bases between the two ends. The CDR3 extends over 14 amino acids. Written as DNA, the CDR3 is TGTGCCAGCAGTTCCGACAGGGAGGTCAATGAGCAGTTCTTC. Translated, it gives CASSSDREVNEQFF.

V is TRBV5-6 and J is TRBJ1-5; D unclear. Trimming left V 0 bases short and J 1 base short, with 8 bases between. The length of the CDR3 is 15 residues. Germline assignment: CDR1 SGHDT and CDR2 YYEEEE. DNA for the CDR3: TGTGCCAGCAGCTTGGGACAACCGAGCAATCAGCCCCAGCATTTT. This codes for CASSLGQPSNQPQHF.

This clone was observed a few times. The chain couples TRBV9 to TRBJ1-2; D possibly corresponds to TRBD1 (6 bases). V lost 3 bases and J lost 14, with 17 bases in between. Looked up from germline, CDR1 is SGDLS and CDR2 is YYNGEE. This CDR3 has 12 residues. The CDR3 protein is CASSGPQGSHTF. The CDR3 nucleotides read TGTGCCAGCAGCGGACCACAGGGATCCCATACCTTC.

The chain recombines TRBV5-1 with TRBJ1-1; D not resolved. Trimming removed 0 bases at V and 4 bases at J, with 13 bases between. CDR1 and CDR2 from the germline V gene are SGHRS and YFSETQ. This CDR3 contains 15 residues. CDR3 sequence: CASSLGLSIFTEAFF. CDR3 DNA: TGCGCCAGCAGCTTGGGACTTTCGATATTCACTGAAGCTTTCTTT.

The genes are TRBV11-2 and TRBJ1-2; 7 positions agree with TRBD1. The CDR3 loop spans 13 amino acids. V trimming: 8 bases; J trimming: 3 bases; junction bases outside the gene matches: 6. The germline CDR1 and CDR2 sequences are SGHAT and FQNNGV. CDR3 sequence reads: CASGLGTDYGYTF. For the CDR3, the DNA is TGTGCCAGCGGGCTTGGGACAGACTATGGCTACACCTTC.

The chain recombines TRBV27 with TRBJ2-1, with 7 bases lining up with TRBD1. The CDR3 consists of 13 residues. Looked up from germline, CDR1 is MNHEY and CDR2 is SMNVEV (reference sequence). The V gene end was trimmed by 0 bases and the J gene end by 9 bases; junction bases not matched to a gene: 2. In nucleotides, the CDR3 is TGTGCCAGCAGTTTATCAGGGGGCCGTGAGCAGTTCTTC. Translation: CASSLSGGREQFF.

This clone has a handful of counts. The V and J genes are TRBV10-1 and TRBJ2-5, with 9 bases matching TRBD2. Germline CDR1 and CDR2: WNHNN and SYGVQD (reference sequence). After removal of 2 bases from V and 3 bases from J, the junction contained 10 bases not matched to a gene. This CDR3 is built from 17 residues. The CDR3 DNA is TGCGCCAGCAGTGAGGGAGCGGGGGGTCATCGAAAAGAGACCCAGTACTTC. It encodes CASSEGAGGHRKETQYF.

The V gene is TRBV28, the J gene TRBJ1-2; 9 bases map to TRBD1. J gave up 5 bases and V 6 bases, and 10 bases lay outside the gene matches. This CDR3 spans 15 amino acids. Germline V gene data show CDR1 as MDHEN and CDR2 as SYDVKM. Written as DNA, the CDR3 is TGTGCCAGCAGCACCGGGACAGGGATATGGTATGGCTACACCTTC. Translating gives CASSTGTGIWYGYTF.

The rearrangement uses TRBV27 and TRBJ2-1, with unresolved D. CDR1 MNHEY and CDR2 SMNVEV come from the germline V gene (reference sequence). The V end was cut by 4 bases, the J end by 10 bases, with 11 bases between. This CDR3 is 12 amino acids long. This CDR3 reads CASSSLWREQFF. DNA of the CDR3: TGTGCCAGCAGTTCCCTGTGGCGGGAGCAGTTCTTC.

The chain joins TRBV12-3 or TRBV12-4 to TRBJ1-5; 8 nucleotides agree with TRBD1. Trimming at V came to 5 bases and at J to 5 bases, leaving 2 bases not matched to a gene. CDR3 size: 13 residues. The CDR3 spells CASSQGAYQPQHF. CDR3 DNA: TGTGCCAGCAGTCAGGGGGCTTATCAGCCCCAGCATTTT.

The V and J genes are TRBV12-5 and TRBJ2-7; 15 bases fit TRBD2. This CDR3 has 17 amino acids. From germline, CDR1 is LGHNT and CDR2 FRNRAP. Trimming at V came to 6 bases and at J to 3 bases, leaving 9 bases not matched to a gene. The CDR3 loop is CASGSGTSGGQDYEQYV. CDR3 coding DNA: TGTGCTAGTGGCTCCGGGACTAGCGGGGGGCAAGACTACGAGCAGTACGTC.

The V call is TRBV30, the J call TRBJ2-1; TRBD2 aligns across 9 bases. J lost 1 base, V lost 2 bases, and 6 bases had no gene match. Germline CDR1 GTSNPN, CDR2 SVGIG (reference sequence). The CDR3 length is 16 residues. The CDR3: CAWSSLAGTSYNEQFF. The CDR3 DNA sequence: TGTGCCTGGAGTTCCCTAGCGGGGACTTCCTACAATGAGCAGTTCTTC.

This sequence joins TRBV7-9 and TRBJ2-1; 12 bases line up with TRBD2. CDR1 SEHNR and CDR2 FQNEAQ come from the germline V gene (reference sequence). V dropped 2 bases and J dropped 7; count of bases not matched to a gene: 6. This CDR3 comprises 16 residues. CDR3: CASSLRLAGGRNEQFF. CDR3 coding DNA: TGTGCCAGCAGCTTAAGGCTAGCGGGGGGGCGGAATGAGCAGTTCTTC.